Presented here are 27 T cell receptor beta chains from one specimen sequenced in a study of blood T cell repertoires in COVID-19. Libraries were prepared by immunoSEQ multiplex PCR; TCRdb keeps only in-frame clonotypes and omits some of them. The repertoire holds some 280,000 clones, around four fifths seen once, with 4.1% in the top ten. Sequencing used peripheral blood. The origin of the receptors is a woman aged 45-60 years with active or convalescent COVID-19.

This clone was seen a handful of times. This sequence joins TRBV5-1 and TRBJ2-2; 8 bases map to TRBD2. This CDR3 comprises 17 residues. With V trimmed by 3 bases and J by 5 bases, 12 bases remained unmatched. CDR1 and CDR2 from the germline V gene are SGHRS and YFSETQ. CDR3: CASSWAGGGRITGELFF. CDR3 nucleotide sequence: TGCGCCAGCAGCTGGGCTGGTGGCGGGAGGATAACCGGGGAGCTGTTTTTT.

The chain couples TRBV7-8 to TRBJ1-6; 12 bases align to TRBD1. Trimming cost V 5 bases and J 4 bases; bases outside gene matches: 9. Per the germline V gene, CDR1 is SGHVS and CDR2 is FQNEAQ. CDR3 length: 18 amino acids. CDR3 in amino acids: CASSVGQGAFSYNSPLHF. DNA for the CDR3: TGTGCCAGCAGCGTGGGACAGGGGGCGTTCTCATATAATTCACCCCTCCACTTT.

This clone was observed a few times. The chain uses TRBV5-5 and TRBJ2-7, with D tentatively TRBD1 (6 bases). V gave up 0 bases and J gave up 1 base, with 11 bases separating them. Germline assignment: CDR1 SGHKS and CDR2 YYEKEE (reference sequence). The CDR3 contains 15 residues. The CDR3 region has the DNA TGTGCCAGCAGCTTGGTCCCTGGACAGTCCTACGAGCAGTACTTC. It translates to CASSLVPGQSYEQYF.

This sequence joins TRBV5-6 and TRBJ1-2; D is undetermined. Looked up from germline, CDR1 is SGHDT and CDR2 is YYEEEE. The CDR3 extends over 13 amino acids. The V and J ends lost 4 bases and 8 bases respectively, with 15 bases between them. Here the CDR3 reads CASSPGWARGYTF. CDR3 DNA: TGTGCCAGCAGCCCTGGGTGGGCTCGGGGCTACACCTTC. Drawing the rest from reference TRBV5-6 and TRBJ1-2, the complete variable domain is DAGVTQSPTHLIKTRGQQVTLRCSPKSGHDTVSWYQQALGQGPQFIFQYYEEEERQRGNFPDRFSGHQFPNYSSELNVNALLLGDSALYLCASSPGWARGYTFGSGTRLTVV.

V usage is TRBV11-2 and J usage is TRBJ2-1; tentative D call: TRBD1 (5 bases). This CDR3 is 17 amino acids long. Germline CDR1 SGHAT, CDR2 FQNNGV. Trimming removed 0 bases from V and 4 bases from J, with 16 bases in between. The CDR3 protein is CASSLDFWGETYNEQFF. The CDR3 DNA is TGTGCCAGCAGCTTAGATTTTTGGGGCGAGACTTACAATGAGCAGTTCTTC.

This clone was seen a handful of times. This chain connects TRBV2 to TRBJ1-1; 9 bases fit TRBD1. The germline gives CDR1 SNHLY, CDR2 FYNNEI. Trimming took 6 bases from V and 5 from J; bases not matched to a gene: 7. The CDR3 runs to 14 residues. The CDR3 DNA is TGTGCCAGCAGGGGAACAGGGGGCAGTACTGAAGCTTTCTTT. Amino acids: CASRGTGGSTEAFF. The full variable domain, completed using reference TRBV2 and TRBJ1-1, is EPEVTQTPSHQVTQMGQEVILRCVPISNHLYFYWYRQILGQKVEFLVSFYNNEISEKSEIFDDQFSVERPDGSNFTLKIRSTKLEDSAMYFCASRGTGGSTEAFFGQGTRLTVV.

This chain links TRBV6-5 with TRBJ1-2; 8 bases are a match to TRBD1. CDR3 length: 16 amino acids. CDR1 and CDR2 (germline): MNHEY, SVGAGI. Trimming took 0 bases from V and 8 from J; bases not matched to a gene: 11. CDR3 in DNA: TGTGCCAGCAGTTACTCGACGACAGGGGAGGAGCGAGGCTACACCTTC. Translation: CASSYSTTGEERGYTF.

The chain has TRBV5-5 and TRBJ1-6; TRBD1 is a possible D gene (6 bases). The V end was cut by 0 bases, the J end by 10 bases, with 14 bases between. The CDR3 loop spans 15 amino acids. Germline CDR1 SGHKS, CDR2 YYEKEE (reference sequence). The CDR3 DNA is TGTGCCAGCAGCTTGGTGGCCAGGGGTTTCTCACCCCTCCACTTT. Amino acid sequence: CASSLVARGFSPLHF.

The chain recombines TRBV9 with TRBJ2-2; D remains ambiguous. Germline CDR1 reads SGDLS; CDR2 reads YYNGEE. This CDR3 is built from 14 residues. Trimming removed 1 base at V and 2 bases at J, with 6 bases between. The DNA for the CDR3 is TGTGCCAGCAGCGTATCTAAAAACACCGGGGAGCTGTTTTTT. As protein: CASSVSKNTGELFF.

CDR3 in DNA: TGTGCCAGTAGTCCGAATGGGAGGGAGACCCACTACGAGCAGTACTTC. Protein: CASSPNGRETHYEQYF. The rearrangement uses TRBV19 and TRBJ2-7; 7 nucleotides align to TRBD2. This CDR3 contains 16 residues. Germline V gives CDR1 LNHDA, CDR2 SQIVND (reference sequence). V dropped 5 bases and J dropped 3; count of bases not matched to a gene: 13.

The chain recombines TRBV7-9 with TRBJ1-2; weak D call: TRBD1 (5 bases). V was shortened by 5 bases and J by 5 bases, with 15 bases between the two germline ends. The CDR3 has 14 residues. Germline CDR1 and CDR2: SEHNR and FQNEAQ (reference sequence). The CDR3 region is CASSPTLGGYGYTF. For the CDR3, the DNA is TGTGCCAGCAGCCCCACCCTTGGGGGGTATGGCTACACCTTC. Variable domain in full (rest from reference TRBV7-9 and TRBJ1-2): DTGVSQNPRHKITKRGQNVTFRCDPISEHNRLYWYRQTLGQGPEFLTYFQNEAQLEKSRLLSDRFSAERPKGSFSTLEIQRTEQGDSAMYLCASSPTLGGYGYTFGSGTRLTVV.

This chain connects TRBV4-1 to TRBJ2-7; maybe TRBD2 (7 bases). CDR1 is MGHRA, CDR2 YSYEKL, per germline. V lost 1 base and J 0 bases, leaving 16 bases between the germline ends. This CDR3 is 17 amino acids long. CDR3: CASSQVSSGGGSYEQYF. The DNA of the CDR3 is TGCGCCAGCAGCCAAGTCTCTAGCGGAGGGGGCTCCTACGAGCAGTACTTC.

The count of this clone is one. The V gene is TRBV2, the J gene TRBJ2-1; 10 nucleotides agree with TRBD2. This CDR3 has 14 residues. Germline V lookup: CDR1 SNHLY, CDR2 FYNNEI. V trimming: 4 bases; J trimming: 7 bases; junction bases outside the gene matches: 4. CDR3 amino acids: CASSGLAGRNEQFF. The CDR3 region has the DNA TGTGCCAGCAGTGGACTAGCGGGCAGGAATGAGCAGTTCTTC.

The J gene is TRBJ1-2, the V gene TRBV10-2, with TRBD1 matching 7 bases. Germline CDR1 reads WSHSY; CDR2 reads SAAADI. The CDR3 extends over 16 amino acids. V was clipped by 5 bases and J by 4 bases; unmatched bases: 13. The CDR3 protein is CASSSDRALNSYGYTF. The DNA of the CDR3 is TGCGCCAGCAGTTCCGACAGGGCATTAAACAGCTATGGCTACACCTTC.

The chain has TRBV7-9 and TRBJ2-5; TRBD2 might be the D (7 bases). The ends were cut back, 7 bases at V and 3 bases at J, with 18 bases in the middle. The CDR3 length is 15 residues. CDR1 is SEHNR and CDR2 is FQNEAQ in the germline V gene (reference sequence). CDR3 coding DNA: TGTGCCAGCACCGCATTCCAGGGGAGGGAAGAGACCCAGTACTTC. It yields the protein CASTAFQGREETQYF. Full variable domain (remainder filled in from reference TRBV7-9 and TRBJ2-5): DTGVSQNPRHKITKRGQNVTFRCDPISEHNRLYWYRQTLGQGPEFLTYFQNEAQLEKSRLLSDRFSAERPKGSFSTLEIQRTEQGDSAMYLCASTAFQGREETQYFGPGTRLLVL.

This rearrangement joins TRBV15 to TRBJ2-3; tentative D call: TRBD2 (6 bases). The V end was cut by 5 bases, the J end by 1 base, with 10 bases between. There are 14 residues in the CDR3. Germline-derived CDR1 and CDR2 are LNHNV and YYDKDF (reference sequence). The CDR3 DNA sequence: TGTGCCACCAGCTTCTCGGGAGGCACAGATACGCAGTATTTT. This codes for CATSFSGGTDTQYF.

The CDR3 bases are TGTGCCAGCAGTGGTTCAGTGGGACTAAATAGCAATCAGCCCCAGCATTTT. This sequence encodes CASSGSVGLNSNQPQHF. The chain is built from TRBV2 and TRBJ1-5; D may be TRBD1 (5 bases). With 4 bases removed from V and 0 bases from J, the gap between germline ends came to 16 bases. This CDR3 is built from 17 residues. Germline V gene lookup returns CDR1 SNHLY and CDR2 FYNNEI.

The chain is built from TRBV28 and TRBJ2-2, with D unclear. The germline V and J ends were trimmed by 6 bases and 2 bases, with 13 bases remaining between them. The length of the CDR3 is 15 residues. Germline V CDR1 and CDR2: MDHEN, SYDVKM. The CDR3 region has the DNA TGTGCCAGCAGCTCACCTCCGGTAAACACCGGGGAGCTGTTTTTT. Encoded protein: CASSSPPVNTGELFF.

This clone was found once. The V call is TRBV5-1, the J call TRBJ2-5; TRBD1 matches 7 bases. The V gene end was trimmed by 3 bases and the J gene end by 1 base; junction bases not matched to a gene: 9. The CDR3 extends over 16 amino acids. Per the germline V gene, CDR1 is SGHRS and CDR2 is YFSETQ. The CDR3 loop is CASSSQTGIFQETQYF. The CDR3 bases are TGCGCCAGCAGCTCCCAGACAGGGATCTTCCAAGAGACCCAGTACTTC.

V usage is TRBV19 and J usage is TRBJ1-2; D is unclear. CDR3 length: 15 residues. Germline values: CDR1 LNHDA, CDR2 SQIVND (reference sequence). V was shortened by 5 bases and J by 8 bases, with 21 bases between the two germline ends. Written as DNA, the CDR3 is TGTGCCAGTAGTGCACCGTCGCGGAACTCTGGGGGCTACACCTTC. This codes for CASSAPSRNSGGYTF.

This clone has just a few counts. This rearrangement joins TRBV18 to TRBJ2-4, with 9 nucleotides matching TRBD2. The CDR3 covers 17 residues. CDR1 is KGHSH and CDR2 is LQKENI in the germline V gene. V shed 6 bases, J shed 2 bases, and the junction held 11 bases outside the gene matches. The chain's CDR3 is CASSLDGASGTKNIQYF. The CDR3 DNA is TGTGCCAGCTCCCTGGATGGGGCTAGCGGGACCAAAAACATTCAGTACTTC. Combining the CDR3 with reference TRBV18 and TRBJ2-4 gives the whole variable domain NAGVMQNPRHLVRRRGQEARLRCSPMKGHSHVYWYRQLPEEGLKFMVYLQKENIIDESGMPKERFSAEFPKEGPSILRIQQVVRGDSAAYFCASSLDGASGTKNIQYFGAGTRLSVL.

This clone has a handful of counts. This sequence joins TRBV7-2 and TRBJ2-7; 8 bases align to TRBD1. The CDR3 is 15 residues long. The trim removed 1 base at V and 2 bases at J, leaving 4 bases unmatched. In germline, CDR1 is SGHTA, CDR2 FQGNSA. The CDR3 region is CASSLGQGSTYEQYF. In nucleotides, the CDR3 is TGTGCCAGCAGCTTAGGACAGGGGAGCACCTACGAGCAGTACTTC.

CDR3 residues: CASSRQGTRSGANVLTF. The CDR3 DNA follows: TGTGCCAGCTCTCGACAGGGGACCAGGTCTGGGGCCAACGTCCTGACTTTC. This chain joins TRBV18 and TRBJ2-6; 8 bases line up with TRBD1. In germline, CDR1 is KGHSH, CDR2 LQKENI. CDR3 length: 17 residues. The V segment lost 6 bases and the J segment 1 base; nucleotides outside the gene matches: 8.

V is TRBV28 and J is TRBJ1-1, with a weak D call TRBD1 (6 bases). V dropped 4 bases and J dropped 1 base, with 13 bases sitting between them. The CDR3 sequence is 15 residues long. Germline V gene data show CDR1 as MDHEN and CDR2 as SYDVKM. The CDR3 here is CASSSRTVRNTEAFF. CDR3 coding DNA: TGTGCCAGCAGTTCTAGGACAGTTAGGAACACTGAAGCTTTCTTT.

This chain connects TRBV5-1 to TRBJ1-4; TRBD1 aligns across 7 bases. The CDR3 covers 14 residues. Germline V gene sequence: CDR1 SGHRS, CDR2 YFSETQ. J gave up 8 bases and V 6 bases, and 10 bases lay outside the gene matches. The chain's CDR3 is CASKEGARSEKLFF. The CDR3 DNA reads TGCGCCAGCAAGGAGGGGGCGCGCAGCGAAAAACTGTTTTTT.

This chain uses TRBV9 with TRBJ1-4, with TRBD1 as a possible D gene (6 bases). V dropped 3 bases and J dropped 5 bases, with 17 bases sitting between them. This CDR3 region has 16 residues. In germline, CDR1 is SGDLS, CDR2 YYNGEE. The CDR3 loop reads CASSGSRGQPNEKLFF. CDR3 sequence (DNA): TGTGCCAGCAGCGGAAGCAGGGGCCAGCCCAATGAAAAACTGTTTTTT.

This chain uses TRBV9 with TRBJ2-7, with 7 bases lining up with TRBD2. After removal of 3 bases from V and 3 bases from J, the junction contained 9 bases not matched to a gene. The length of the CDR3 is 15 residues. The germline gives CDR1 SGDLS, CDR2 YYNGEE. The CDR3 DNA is TGTGCCAGCAGCGGCCCTAGGGCGGGGGTCTACGAGCAGTACTTC. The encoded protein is CASSGPRAGVYEQYF. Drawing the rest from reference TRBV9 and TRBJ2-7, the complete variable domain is DSGVTQTPKHLITATGQRVTLRCSPRSGDLSVYWYQQSLDQGLQFLIQYYNGEERAKGNILERFSAQQFPDLHSELNLSSLELGDSALYFCASSGPRAGVYEQYFGPGTRLTVT.